This T cell receptor beta chain was profiled in a study of blood T cell repertoires in COVID-19. Per the germline V gene, CDR1 is MNHEY and CDR2 is SVGAGI. The CDR3 is 16 amino acids. The V and J ends lost 2 bases and 0 bases respectively, with 14 bases between them. Clinical history reported by participants formed the basis on which cohorts were assigned. Recovery among Cohort 3 donors was established by two negative PCRs, clearance, or symptom resolution. As processed by the authors: Amplification of reference gene primers provided the estimated nucleated cell counts. The method was immunoSEQ multiplex PCR; TCRdb's version includes in-frame clones alone and lacks a portion of them. V and J calls and clone size come straight from that table; D and trimming were deduced from the DNA. The profile shows under 300,000 clones, 89% of them singletons.

The clonotype originates from a woman between 35 and 50 years old who had recovered from COVID-19. Sequenced: PBMCs or T cells enriched from blood (not recorded which). The V gene is TRBV6-5, the J gene TRBJ2-7; D perhaps matches TRBD1 (6 bases). The CDR3, as DNA: TGTGCCAGCAGTTACACAGGGATCCGCTCCTCCTACGAGCAGTACTTC. Its translation: CASSYTGIRSSYEQYF.